The 5 T cell receptor beta chains given below trace back to one sample, sequenced in a study of blood T cell repertoires in COVID-19. Clones were sequenced by immunoSEQ multiplex PCR, and TCRdb holds only the in-frame ones, with some missing. In the table there are roughly 80,000 clones, about 82% of which are singletons. Sequences were obtained from peripheral blood. These receptors all stem from a woman aged 55-70 years with acute or convalescent COVID-19.

The chain uses TRBV2 and TRBJ2-3, with D maybe TRBD2 (5 bases). CDR3 length equals 11 residues. Germline V gene sequence: CDR1 SNHLY, CDR2 FYNNEI. Trimming removed 9 bases at V and 5 bases at J, with 9 bases between. The CDR3 DNA reads as TGTGCCAGGGGAGACGAAGATACGCAGTATTTT. It is translated as CARGDEDTQYF.

The chain uses TRBV18 and TRBJ2-5; 10 bases fit TRBD1. Germline assignment: CDR1 KGHSH and CDR2 LQKENI. V dropped 4 bases and J dropped 5; count of bases not matched to a gene: 7. The CDR3 sequence is 15 residues long. Here the CDR3 DNA reads TGTGCCAGCTCACAAGACAGGGGGCGAGGGGAGACCCAGTACTTC. Protein product: CASSQDRGRGETQYF.

V usage is TRBV6-5 and J usage is TRBJ1-6, with TRBD1 matching over 9 bases. Germline values: CDR1 MNHEY, CDR2 SVGAGI. CDR3 length: 16 amino acids. J gave up 9 bases and V 0 bases, and 6 bases lay outside the gene matches. In nucleotides, the CDR3 is TGTGCCAGCAGTTACTCCTTGACAGGGGGAAGTTCACCCCTCCACTTT. Its translation is CASSYSLTGGSSPLHF.

This rearrangement joins TRBV30 to TRBJ1-5; 10 bases line up with TRBD1. From germline, CDR1 is GTSNPN and CDR2 SVGIG (reference sequence). The CDR3 totals 14 residues. Unmatched junction bases numbered 5, after V lost 2 bases and J lost 7 bases. CDR3 loop: CAWSKDRGEQPQHF. Written as DNA, the CDR3 is TGTGCCTGGAGTAAGGACAGGGGGGAACAGCCCCAGCATTTT.

The genes are TRBV7-9 and TRBJ2-3, with 9 positions matching TRBD1. The germline V gene encodes CDR1 SEHNR and CDR2 FQNEAQ (reference sequence). The trim removed 5 bases at V and 1 base at J, leaving 7 bases unmatched. This CDR3 spans 16 amino acids. CDR3: CASSIYRGQGTDTQYF. As DNA, the CDR3 is TGTGCCAGCAGCATCTACAGGGGGCAGGGCACAGATACGCAGTATTTT.